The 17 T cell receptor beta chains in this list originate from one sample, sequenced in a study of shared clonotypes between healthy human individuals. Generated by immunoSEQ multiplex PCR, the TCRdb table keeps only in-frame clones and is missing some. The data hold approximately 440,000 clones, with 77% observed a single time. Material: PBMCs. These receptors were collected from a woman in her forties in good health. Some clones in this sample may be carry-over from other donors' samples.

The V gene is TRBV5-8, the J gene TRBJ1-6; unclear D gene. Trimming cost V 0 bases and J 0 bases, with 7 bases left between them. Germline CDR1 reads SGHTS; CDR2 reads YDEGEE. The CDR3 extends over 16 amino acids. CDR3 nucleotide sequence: TGTGCCAGCAGCTTGGAGGGCGACTCCTATAATTCACCCCTCCACTTT. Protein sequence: CASSLEGDSYNSPLHF.

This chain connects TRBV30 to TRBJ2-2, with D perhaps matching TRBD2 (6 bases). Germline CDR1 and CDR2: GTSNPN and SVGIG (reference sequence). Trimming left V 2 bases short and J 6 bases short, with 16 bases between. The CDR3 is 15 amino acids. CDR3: CAWSLAGSTPGELFF. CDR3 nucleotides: TGTGCCTGGAGTCTCGCGGGGTCAACGCCCGGGGAGCTGTTTTTT.

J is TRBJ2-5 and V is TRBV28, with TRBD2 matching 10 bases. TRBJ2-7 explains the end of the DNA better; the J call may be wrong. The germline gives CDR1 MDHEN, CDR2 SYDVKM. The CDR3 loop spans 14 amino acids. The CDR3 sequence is CASSRSGGPYEQYF. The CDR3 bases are TGTGCCAGCAGCCGTAGCGGGGGGCCCTACGAGCAGTACTTC.

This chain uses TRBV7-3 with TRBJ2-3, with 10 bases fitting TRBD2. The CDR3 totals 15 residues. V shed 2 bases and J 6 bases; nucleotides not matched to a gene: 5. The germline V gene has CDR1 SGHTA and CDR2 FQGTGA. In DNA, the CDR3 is TGTGCCAGCAGCTTACAAGCGGGAGGGCCGGATACGCAGTATTTT. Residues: CASSLQAGGPDTQYF.

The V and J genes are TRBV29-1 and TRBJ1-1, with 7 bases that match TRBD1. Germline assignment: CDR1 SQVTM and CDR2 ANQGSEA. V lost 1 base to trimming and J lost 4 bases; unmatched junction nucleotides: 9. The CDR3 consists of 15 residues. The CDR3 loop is CSVEVPRQGGTEAFF. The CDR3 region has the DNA TGCAGCGTTGAAGTTCCGCGGCAGGGGGGCACTGAAGCTTTCTTT.

The CDR3 bases are TGTGCCAGCTCACCACCGTACTCCAGCTCTGGAAACACCATATATTTT. This encodes CASSPPYSSSGNTIYF. The V gene is TRBV18, the J gene TRBJ1-3; D gene uncertain. V lost 0 bases and J lost 0, with 9 bases in between. Germline V lookup: CDR1 KGHSH, CDR2 LQKENI. The CDR3 totals 16 residues.

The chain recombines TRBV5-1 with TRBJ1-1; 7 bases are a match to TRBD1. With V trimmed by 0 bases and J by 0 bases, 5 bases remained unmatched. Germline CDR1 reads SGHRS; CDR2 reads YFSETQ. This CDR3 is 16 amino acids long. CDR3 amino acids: CASSLELGTVNTEAFF. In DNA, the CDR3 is TGCGCCAGCAGCTTGGAACTGGGGACAGTGAACACTGAAGCTTTCTTT.

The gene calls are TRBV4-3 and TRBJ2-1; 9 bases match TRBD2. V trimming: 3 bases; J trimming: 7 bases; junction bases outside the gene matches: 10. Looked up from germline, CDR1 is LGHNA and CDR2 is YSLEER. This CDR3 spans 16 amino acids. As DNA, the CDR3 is TGCGCCAGCAGCCATCACACAGCGGGAGGCCTGAATGAGCAGTTCTTC. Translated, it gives CASSHHTAGGLNEQFF.

This CDR3 reads CASSPLAGVSNEQFF. The CDR3 DNA is TGTGCCAGCTCACCTCTAGCGGGAGTTTCCAATGAGCAGTTCTTC. The rearrangement uses TRBV18 and TRBJ2-1, with 10 bases matching TRBD2. CDR1 and CDR2 (germline): KGHSH, LQKENI. The CDR3 is made up of 15 amino acids. The V segment lost 3 bases and the J segment 6 bases; nucleotides outside the gene matches: 5.

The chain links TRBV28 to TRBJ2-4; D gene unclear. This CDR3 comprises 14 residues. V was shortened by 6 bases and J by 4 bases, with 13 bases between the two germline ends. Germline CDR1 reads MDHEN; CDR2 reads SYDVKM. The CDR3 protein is CASSDRAAKNIQYF. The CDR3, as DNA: TGTGCCAGCAGCGATCGGGCGGCAAAAAACATTCAGTACTTC. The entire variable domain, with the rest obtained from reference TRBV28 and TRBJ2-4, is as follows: DVKVTQSSRYLVKRTGEKVFLECVQDMDHENMFWYRQDPGLGLRLIYFSYDVKMKEKGDIPEGYSVSREKKERFSLILESASTNQTSMYLCASSDRAAKNIQYFGAGTRLSVL.

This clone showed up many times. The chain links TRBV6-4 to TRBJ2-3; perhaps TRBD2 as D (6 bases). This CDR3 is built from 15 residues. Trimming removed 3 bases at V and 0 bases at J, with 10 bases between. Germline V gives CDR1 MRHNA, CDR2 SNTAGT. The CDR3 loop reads CASSEVAASTDTQYF. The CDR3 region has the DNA TGTGCCAGCAGTGAAGTAGCGGCTAGCACAGATACGCAGTATTTT.

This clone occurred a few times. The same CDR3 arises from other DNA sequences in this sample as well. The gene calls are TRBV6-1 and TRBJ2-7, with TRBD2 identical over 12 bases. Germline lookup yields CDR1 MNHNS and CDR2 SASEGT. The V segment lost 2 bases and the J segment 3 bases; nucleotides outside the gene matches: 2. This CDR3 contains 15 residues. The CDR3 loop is CASSESTSGSYEQYF. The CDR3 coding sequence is TGTGCCAGCAGTGAATCGACTAGCGGGAGCTACGAGCAGTACTTC.

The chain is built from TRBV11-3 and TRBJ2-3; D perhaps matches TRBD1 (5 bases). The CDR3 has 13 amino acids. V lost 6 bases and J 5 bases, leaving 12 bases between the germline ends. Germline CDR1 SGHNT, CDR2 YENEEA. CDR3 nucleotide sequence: TGTGCCAGCAGTCAACCAGGGTTAGATACGCAGTATTTT. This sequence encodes CASSQPGLDTQYF.

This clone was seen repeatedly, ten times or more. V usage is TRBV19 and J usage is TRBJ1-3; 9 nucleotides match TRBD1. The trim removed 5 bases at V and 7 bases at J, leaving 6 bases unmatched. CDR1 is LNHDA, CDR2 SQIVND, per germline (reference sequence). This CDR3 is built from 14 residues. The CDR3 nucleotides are TGTGCCAGTAGTGACAGGGGGGATTCCAACACCATATATTTT. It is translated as CASSDRGDSNTIYF. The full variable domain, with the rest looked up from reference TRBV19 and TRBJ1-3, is DGGITQSPKYLFRKEGQNVTLSCEQNLNHDAMYWYRQDPGQGLRLIYYSQIVNDFQKGDIAEGYSVSREKKESFPLTVTSAQKNPTAFYLCASSDRGDSNTIYFGEGSWLTVV.

The CDR3 DNA reads as TGCGCCAGCAGCCAAGCTAGCGGGAGTCCTCATGAGCAGTTCTTC. Translated: CASSQASGSPHEQFF. The chain combines TRBV4-3 with TRBJ2-1; 10 bases agree with TRBD2. The J segment lost 8 bases and the V segment lost 1 base, leaving 5 bases of the junction unmatched. The germline V gene has CDR1 LGHNA and CDR2 YSLEER. The CDR3 is 15 amino acids.

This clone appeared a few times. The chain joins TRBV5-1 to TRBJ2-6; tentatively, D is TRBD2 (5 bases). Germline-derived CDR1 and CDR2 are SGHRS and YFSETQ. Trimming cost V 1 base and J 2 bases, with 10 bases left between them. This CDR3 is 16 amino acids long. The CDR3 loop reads CASSLYEGPGANVLTF. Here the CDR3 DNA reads TGCGCCAGCAGCTTGTACGAGGGCCCTGGGGCCAACGTCCTGACTTTC.

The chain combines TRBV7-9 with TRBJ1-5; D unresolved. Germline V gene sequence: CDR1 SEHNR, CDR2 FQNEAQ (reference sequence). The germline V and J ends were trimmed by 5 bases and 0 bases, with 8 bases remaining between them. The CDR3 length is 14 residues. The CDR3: CASSTGNSNQPQHF. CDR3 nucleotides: TGTGCCAGCAGCACGGGGAATAGCAATCAGCCCCAGCATTTT.